This T cell receptor beta chain originates from a study of regulatory T cells in long-lasting Graves disease listed by TCRdb under 2021. Background for the entire study: Antithyroid drugs had been taken for less than 3 months by newly diagnosed Graves' disease patients. Persistent Graves' disease patients were compared with newly diagnosed Graves' disease patients by peripheral blood TCR sequencing and RNA sequencing. The study took place in China and was registered as a clinical trial. A total of roughly 33 samples were covered by TCR sequencing, comprising approximately 13 persistent and 20 newly diagnosed Graves' disease patients.

What this sample's time point label stands for: newly diagnosed GD, antithyroid drugs for less than 3 months. For both TCR sequencing and RNA sequencing, RNA was extracted from PBMCs using TRIzol. The diagnosis of Graves' disease was made according to American Thyroid Association guidelines. Patients for the study were recruited at an endocrinology department in Xi'an, China. Each patient gave 7.5 to 10 milliliters of peripheral blood, collected in an EDTA anticoagulant tube. Ficoll Paque Plus density gradient separation was used to isolate PBMCs, and no additional T cell sorting was done. An Agilent 2100 Bioanalyzer and agarose gel were used to assess RNA quality, and a NanoDrop 2000 was used to measure RNA concentration. Sequences MNHNS (CDR1) and SASEGT (CDR2) are obtained from the germline V gene. V drops 3 bases and J drops 7 bases, leaving 24 bases in between. From the cysteine through the phenylalanine, the CDR3 covers 18 amino acids. Only the CDR3 DNA is retained, 54 bases long and in frame from the first base.

The library was obtained by multiplex PCR. Sequencing relied on an Illumina HiSeq 4000. TCR beta libraries were built with iRepertoire HTBI primers and Arm-PCR amplification of CDR3 regions. PCR products were gel purified before sequencing. For the original study's pipeline: Gene usage analysis of CDR3 amino acid clonotypes used the 55 to 80 TRBV and about 14 TRBJ segments found across samples. Filtered high-quality paired reads were merged into contigs using COPE and FqMerger. BLAST was used to align contigs to IMGT TRBV, TRBD and TRBJ reference genes, and CDR3 was defined according to IMGT. Any clonotype with a frequency above 0.1% was classified as a highly expanded clone. Repertoire diversity was measured by Shannon entropy, and V-J evenness by the Gini coefficient. A clonotype found in more than one individual was treated as public. Clones were called with MiXCR by TCRdb after fastp trimmed the public reads at Q25, and only in-frame beta chains were retained. Merged by CDR3 protein, the rows form single entries marked with the most common genes and DNA. The V and J calls and clone size come from TCRdb's table, not from the authors' own analysis. This sample comprises 400,000 to 450,000 distinct CDR3 sequences, 15% of them detected only once. The ten largest clones capture 16% of the sample.

Study-level results and caveats: As a limitation, the authors acknowledged that the small sample size may reduce accuracy. Compared with newly diagnosed patients, persistent Graves' disease patients had lower TCR Shannon entropy and fewer highly expanded clones, which suggests clonal expansion. Only peripheral blood was studied, because thyroid tissue, the primary lesion, was inaccessible. Persistent patients shared more public clonotypes among themselves (around 2,800) than newly diagnosed patients did (over 900). Sequencing and analysis were limited to the TCR beta chain. Persistent disease showed preferential use of TRBV28, TRBJ1-2 and TRBJ2-5, whereas newly diagnosed disease favored TRBV20-1 and TRBJ2-1.

In its sample, this clonotype was seen many times. The antigen it recognizes is unknown. Per-base qualities were not stored, and no clone one base away is much larger. These same records also appear under a second study, on T cells in Graves' hyperthyroidism and ophthalmopathy. As the second publication notes: Graves' hyperthyroidism was defined as stable when no progression to ophthalmopathy occurred over 18 months of follow-up. Hyperthyroidism patients were newly diagnosed, had a disease duration of under 2 months, and were aged 18 to 65 years. The study excluded patients with uncontrolled infections, other autoimmune diseases, pregnancy or lactation. Diagnoses relied on clinical symptoms, serum thyroxine and TRAb, thyroid ultrasound and orbital computed tomography. The first round of RT-PCR for the TCR CDR3 was performed with the HTBI primer set and the Qiagen OneStep RT-PCR kit. Most expanded thyroid clonotypes (frequency above 0.001) were also found in blood, which suggests that blood repertoires may mirror thyroid immune responses. A model built on a 13 V-J signature distinguished ophthalmopathy from stable hyperthyroidism, reaching 87.88% sensitivity and around 82% specificity in cross-validation and 80%/75% in testing. During validation, the model predicted progression to ophthalmopathy a median of around 6 months ahead of onset, with around 65% sensitivity and about 72% specificity. A discovery cohort of roughly 100 patients, 43 with Graves' ophthalmopathy and about 58 with stable Graves' hyperthyroidism, was used to find distinguishing TCR V-J signatures. Prospective prediction of ophthalmopathy was tested in an independent validation cohort of under 20 hyperthyroidism patients and roughly 16 patients who later progressed to ophthalmopathy. The approximately 90 discovery patients were randomly split 7:3 into training and test sets. In several Graves' hyperthyroidism patients, the study also compared T-cell repertoires from thyroid tissue with T-cell repertoires from blood. After blood sampling, hyperthyroidism patients were treated with methimazole at a starting dose of 30 mg daily, and ophthalmopathy patients were treated with high-dose intravenous methylprednisolone. Libraries were constructed in a second round of multiplex PCR, after which size selection and purification were carried out. Libraries were sequenced paired-end with 100 bp reads on an Illumina HiSeq2000. Raw data were processed with SOAPnuke, discarding reads with adapters, uncalled bases, mean Phred below 15, or no exact constant-primer or identifier match. COPE v1.2.5 was used to merge the high-quality paired reads, and each unique nucleotide sequence was defined as a clonotype. Clonotypes were aligned to IMGT TRBV, TRBD and TRBJ reference segments using MiTCR v1.1. Analysis was restricted to V-J combinations with a frequency above 0.0001, which covered 98% to 99.2% of repertoires. A TCS score was defined as the ratio between F50 (clonal expansion) and ExV (chaos), using BLOSUM62-based TCRdist between CDR3 peptides within each V-J. Welch's t-statistics and random forest reduced 500 to 650 V-J features to 10 to 15, which were used in a naive Bayes classifier (R e1071). Sample size was not statistically predetermined, and blinding of investigators to group allocation was not performed. The paper reports TCR Vbeta CDR3 sequencing of about 140 peripheral blood samples: some 44 ophthalmopathy, about 75 hyperthyroidism and 17 progressor patients.

The origin of this receptor is a young woman with Graves disease. Donor details come from another sample of the same person, matched by shared clones. Sequencing was performed on peripheral blood mononuclear cells (PBMCs), taken at new diagnosis, from a patient treated with antithyroid drugs. The chain is encoded by TRBV6-1 joined to TRBJ1-4, with the identity of the D gene unclear. The bases are TGTGCCAGCAGTGAGCCCAAGGATGGCCTCCTGGGAGGTGAAAAACTGTTTTTT. Its translation reads: CASSEPKDGLLGGEKLFF.